Sequencing of this T cell receptor (beta chain) was carried out in a study of blood T cell repertoires in COVID-19. In the study overall: COVID-19 samples collected from the United States, Italy and Spain covered acute and convalescent phases. The analysed material was cDNA or gDNA that came from T cells, B-cell-depleted T cells, or PBMCs.

The V and J ends lost 6 bases and 4 bases, in that order; junction bases with no gene match: 12. Germline values: CDR1 SNHLY, CDR2 FYNNEI. The CDR3 has 16 residues. This table comes from immunoSEQ multiplex PCR, and its TCRdb copy is limited to in-frame clones, with some not included. The table has fewer than 250,000 clones, 89% seen once. Sequencing input: peripheral blood. The sequence was collected from a woman between 40 and 50 years old with acute or convalescent COVID-19. The chain employs TRBV2 and TRBJ1-2; 9 nucleotides line up with TRBD1. In nucleotides, the CDR3 is TGTGCCAGCAGCTTCGAACAGGGGGCGCGAGGCTATGGCTACACCTTC. Translated: CASSFEQGARGYGYTF.